This entry lists 8 T cell receptor beta chains sequenced from one sample in a study of cytomegalovirus exposure and HLA in healthy donors. 13 Jbeta primers and 60 Vbeta primers were used for the PCR. Clones were sequenced by immunoSEQ multiplex PCR, and TCRdb holds only the in-frame ones, with some missing. This table has roughly 120,000 clones, 65% to 90% appearing once. The sequencing input was PBMCs. The source is a male donor in good health and CMV-seropositive.

The chain couples TRBV27 to TRBJ2-1; D is perhaps TRBD1 (5 bases). V was clipped by 5 bases and J by 4 bases, with 12 bases between them. The V gene's germline CDR1 is MNHEY and CDR2 SMNVEV (reference sequence). The CDR3 runs to 14 residues. CDR3 sequence reads: CASSPQGEYNEQFF. DNA of the CDR3: TGTGCCAGCAGTCCCCAAGGGGAATACAATGAGCAGTTCTTC.

The table lists this clone with a few counts. V gene TRBV10-3 combines with J gene TRBJ2-7; 8 nucleotides agree with TRBD1. V lost 3 bases, J lost 3 bases, and 10 bases stayed unmatched. This CDR3 comprises 16 residues. Germline V gene lookup returns CDR1 ENHRY and CDR2 SYGVKD. The CDR3 reads CAISDPTGDSGYEQYF. The CDR3 coding sequence is TGTGCCATCAGTGATCCGACAGGGGATTCAGGCTACGAGCAGTACTTC.

The chain couples TRBV7-9 to TRBJ2-3; maybe TRBD2 (6 bases). The CDR3 is 14 residues long. V lost 3 bases to trimming and J lost 2 bases, with 9 bases between them. CDR1 SEHNR and CDR2 FQNEAQ come from the germline V gene (reference sequence). Written as DNA, the CDR3 is TGTGCCAGCAGCTTCGCGGGAAACACAGATACGCAGTATTTT. Translation: CASSFAGNTDTQYF.

This clone was found once. The chain carries TRBV13 and TRBJ1-2; the D is unclear. Germline CDR1 PRHDT, CDR2 FYEKMQ (reference sequence). The CDR3 contains 12 residues. Trimming stripped 2 bases from V and 8 bases from J, with 9 bases between. The DNA for the CDR3 is TGTGCCAGCAGCTTAATGAATGGCGGCTACACCTTC. Encoded protein: CASSLMNGGYTF.

The V gene is TRBV27, the J gene TRBJ1-6, with 8 bases lining up with TRBD1. J lost 6 bases, V lost 2 bases, and 6 bases had no gene match. Looked up from germline, CDR1 is MNHEY and CDR2 is SMNVEV (reference sequence). This CDR3 has 16 residues. The CDR3 loop is CASSLMGQVPNSPLHF. The DNA for the CDR3 is TGTGCCAGCAGTTTAATGGGACAGGTGCCTAATTCACCCCTCCACTTT.

The chain has TRBV28 and TRBJ2-5; 7 nucleotides match TRBD1. This CDR3 region has 17 residues. Germline values: CDR1 MDHEN, CDR2 SYDVKM. V trimming: 7 bases; J trimming: 6 bases; junction bases outside the gene matches: 20. The CDR3 is CASNPRGTQTMGKTQYF. The CDR3 DNA sequence: TGTGCCAGCAACCCCAGGGGGACCCAAACGATGGGTAAGACCCAGTACTTC.

The chain uses TRBV28 and TRBJ1-1; D call uncertain. The germline V gene encodes CDR1 MDHEN and CDR2 SYDVKM. This CDR3 comprises 13 residues. The V end lost 11 bases, the J end lost 1 base, and 14 bases lay between the germline ends. The CDR3 coding sequence is TGTGCCGCGGGCCCCTCGACGAACACTGAAGCTTTCTTT. It translates to CAAGPSTNTEAFF.

This clone has just one count. V gene TRBV11-2 combines with J gene TRBJ2-2, with 13 bases matching TRBD2. Trimming removed 5 bases from V and 1 base from J; junction bases left unmatched: 10. The CDR3 has 19 amino acids. Per germline, CDR1 SGHAT and CDR2 FQNNGV. In DNA form, the CDR3 reads TGTGCCAGCAGCCAAATCCCGGGACTAGCGGGGAGGAACACCGGGGAGCTGTTTTTT. This translates into CASSQIPGLAGRNTGELFF.